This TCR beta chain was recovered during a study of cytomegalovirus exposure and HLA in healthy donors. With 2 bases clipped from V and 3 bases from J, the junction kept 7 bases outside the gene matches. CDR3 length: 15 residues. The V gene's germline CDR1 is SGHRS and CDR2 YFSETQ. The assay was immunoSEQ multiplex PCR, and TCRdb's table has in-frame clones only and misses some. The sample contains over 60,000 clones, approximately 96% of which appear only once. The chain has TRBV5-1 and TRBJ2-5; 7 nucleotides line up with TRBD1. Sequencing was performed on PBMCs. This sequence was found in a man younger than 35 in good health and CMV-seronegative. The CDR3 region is CASSFLTGAEETQYF. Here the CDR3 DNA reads TGCGCCAGCAGCTTTCTAACAGGGGCAGAAGAGACCCAGTACTTC.